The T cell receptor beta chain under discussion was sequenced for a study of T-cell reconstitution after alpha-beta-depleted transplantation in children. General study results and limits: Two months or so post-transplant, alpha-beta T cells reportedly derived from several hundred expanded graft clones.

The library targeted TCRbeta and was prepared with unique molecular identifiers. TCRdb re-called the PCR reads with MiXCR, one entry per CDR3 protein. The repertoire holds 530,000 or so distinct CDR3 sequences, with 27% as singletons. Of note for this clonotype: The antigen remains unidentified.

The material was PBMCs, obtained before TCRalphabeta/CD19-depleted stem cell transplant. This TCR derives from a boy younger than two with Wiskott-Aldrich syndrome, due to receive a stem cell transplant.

The chain's CDR3 is CASNKRTSGDYNEQFF. As DNA, the CDR3 is TGCGCCAGCAACAAAAGGACTAGCGGGGACTACAATGAGCAGTTCTTC. The V and J genes are TRBV10-2 and TRBJ2-1, with 12 bases that match TRBD2. Trimming at V came to 7 bases and at J to 3 bases, leaving 7 bases not matched to a gene. CDR1 and CDR2 (germline): WSHSY, SAAADI. The CDR3 extends over 16 amino acids.